Listed here are 10 T cell receptor beta chains from one sample, sequenced in a study of graft-versus-host responses after intestinal transplantation. The data were produced by immunoSEQ multiplex PCR, yet TCRdb's version contains in-frame clones alone and is incomplete. Among 100,000 or so clones listed, roughly 84% were seen once. These receptors' antigens are unknown. The sequencing used unstimulated CD4+ T cells sorted from spleen or lymph node cells, collected before transplant. These receptors all come from a human donor who was the organ donor for an intestinal transplant.

The chain uses TRBV21-1 and TRBJ2-3; the table's TRBD2 call for D was not verified on the DNA. TRBV21-1 is labeled a pseudogene. CDR3 length: 15 amino acids. Here the CDR3 reads CASSKVLSSGDTQYF. DNA of the CDR3: TGTGCCAGCAGCAAAGTCCTCTCAAGCGGAGATACGCAGTATTTT.

V is TRBV2 and J is TRBJ1-3; D ambiguous. Germline loops: CDR1 SNHLY, CDR2 FYNNEI. Deletions cut 2 bases from V and 0 bases from J, with 8 bases between. This CDR3 spans 15 amino acids. CDR3 DNA sequence: TGTGCCAGCAGTGAACAAGACTCCTCTGGAAACACCATATATTTT. It specifies CASSEQDSSGNTIYF.

This chain connects TRBV5-1 to TRBJ1-5; no definite D call. The germline V and J ends were trimmed by 4 bases and 0 bases, with 11 bases remaining between them. The CDR3 is 15 amino acids. Germline CDR1 and CDR2: SGHRS and YFSETQ. The CDR3 nucleotides are TGCGCCAGCAGCGTGGGAGTGAATAGCAATCAGCCCCAGCATTTT. The encoded protein is CASSVGVNSNQPQHF.

The V call is TRBV14, the J call TRBJ1-1, with D possibly matching TRBD1 (5 bases). Germline V CDR1 and CDR2: SGHDN, FVKESK. Trimming removed 0 bases at V and 1 base at J, with 15 bases between. CDR3 length equals 17 residues. The CDR3 loop reads CASSQELLSGTNTEAFF. The CDR3 DNA is TGTGCCAGCAGCCAAGAACTCTTGTCCGGGACGAACACTGAAGCTTTCTTT.

The chain has TRBV5-8 and TRBJ1-2; 7 bases are a match to TRBD1. The V and J ends lost 4 bases and 6 bases, in that order; junction bases with no gene match: 9. The CDR3 runs to 14 residues. The germline V gene has CDR1 SGHTS and CDR2 YDEGEE. Here the CDR3 DNA reads TGTGCCAGCAGCCGGCTGACTACAGGGGATGGCTACACCTTC. It is translated as CASSRLTTGDGYTF.

The chain carries TRBV5-6 and TRBJ1-5, with 8 bases lining up with TRBD1. The CDR3 runs to 13 residues. The germline CDR1 and CDR2 sequences are SGHDT and YYEEEE. The junction had 4 bases not matched to a gene; V was cut back by 7 bases and J by 4 bases. CDR3 residues: CASGQGPNQPQHF. The DNA for the CDR3 is TGTGCCAGCGGACAGGGCCCTAATCAGCCCCAGCATTTT. The full variable domain, its missing parts supplied by reference TRBV5-6 and TRBJ1-5, is DAGVTQSPTHLIKTRGQQVTLRCSPKSGHDTVSWYQQALGQGPQFIFQYYEEEERQRGNFPDRFSGHQFPNYSSELNVNALLLGDSALYLCASGQGPNQPQHFGDGTRLSIL.

The V and J genes are TRBV9 and TRBJ1-2, with a weak D call TRBD1 (6 bases). This CDR3 region has 13 residues. Looked up from germline, CDR1 is SGDLS and CDR2 is YYNGEE. Trimming removed 3 bases from V and 4 bases from J, with 10 bases in between. The CDR3, as DNA: TGTGCCAGCAGCGAGGGGGAGAGCTATGGCTACACCTTC. As protein: CASSEGESYGYTF.

The chain links TRBV30 to TRBJ1-1; D is perhaps TRBD1 (5 bases). The CDR3 extends over 13 amino acids. V dropped 5 bases and J dropped 5 bases, with 15 bases sitting between them. Germline values: CDR1 GTSNPN, CDR2 SVGIG (reference sequence). The CDR3 loop is CAWSGTQRTEAFF. CDR3 DNA: TGTGCCTGGTCAGGGACTCAACGTACTGAAGCTTTCTTT.

V usage is TRBV6-1 and J usage is TRBJ2-7, with D perhaps matching TRBD1 (6 bases). Germline V gene data show CDR1 as MNHNS and CDR2 as SASEGT. This CDR3 has 14 residues. Trimming removed 8 bases at V and 9 bases at J, with 23 bases between. In DNA, the CDR3 is TGTGCCAGCTTCCATCCCGGGACACCGACAGGGCAGTACTTC. Amino acid sequence: CASFHPGTPTGQYF.

This clone showed up just a few times. The chain carries TRBV5-6 and TRBJ1-6; D may be TRBD1 (6 bases). This CDR3 is 15 amino acids long. Germline V CDR1 and CDR2: SGHDT, YYEEEE. Trimming pared 1 base from V and 8 bases from J, leaving 13 bases between. CDR3 nucleotides: TGTGCCAGCAGCTTGATCACAGGGTTTGATTCACCCCTCCACTTT. Translated, it gives CASSLITGFDSPLHF.